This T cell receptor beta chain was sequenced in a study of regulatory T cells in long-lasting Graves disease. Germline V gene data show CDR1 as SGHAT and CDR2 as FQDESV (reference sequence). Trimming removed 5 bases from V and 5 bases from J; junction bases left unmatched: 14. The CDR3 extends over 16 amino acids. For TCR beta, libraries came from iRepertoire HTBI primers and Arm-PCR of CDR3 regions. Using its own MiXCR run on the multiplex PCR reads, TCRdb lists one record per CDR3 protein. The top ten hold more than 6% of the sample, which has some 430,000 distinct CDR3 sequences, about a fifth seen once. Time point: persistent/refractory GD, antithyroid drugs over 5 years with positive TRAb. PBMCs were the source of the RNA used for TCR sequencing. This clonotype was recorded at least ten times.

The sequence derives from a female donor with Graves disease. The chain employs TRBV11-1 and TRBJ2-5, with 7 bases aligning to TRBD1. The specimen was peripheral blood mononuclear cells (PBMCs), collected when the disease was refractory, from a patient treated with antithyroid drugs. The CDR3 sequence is CASSQQGLQGGETQYF. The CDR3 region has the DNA TGTGCCAGCAGCCAACAGGGGCTTCAAGGCGGGGAGACCCAGTACTTC.